The next 28 T cell receptor beta chains were all read from a single sample in a study of cytomegalovirus exposure and HLA in healthy donors. Primers for the PCR totalled 60 Vbeta and 13 Jbeta. TCRdb's copy holds only in-frame clones and misses some; the assay was immunoSEQ multiplex PCR. The sample holds around 85,000 clones, about 80% seen once. Sequenced sample: PBMCs. The receptors here all came from a woman between 45 and 60 years old in good health and CMV-seropositive.

The J gene is TRBJ2-5, the V gene TRBV19; possible D gene TRBD1, 5 bases. This CDR3 region has 13 residues. Germline loops: CDR1 LNHDA, CDR2 SQIVND (reference sequence). V was pared by 3 bases and J by 5 bases, with 10 bases between. The CDR3, as DNA: TGTGCCAGTAGTATGGGGCAGTCGGAGACCCAGTACTTC. Translation: CASSMGQSETQYF.

The count of this clone is one. The genes are TRBV6-1 and TRBJ1-6; 8 bases agree with TRBD1. The CDR3 consists of 15 residues. Looked up from germline, CDR1 is MNHNS and CDR2 is SASEGT. J lost 8 bases, V lost 1 base, and 4 bases had no gene match. The CDR3 here is CASSEGTGYDSPLHF. The CDR3 nucleotides read TGTGCCAGCAGTGAAGGGACAGGGTATGATTCACCCCTCCACTTT.

This chain links TRBV29-1 with TRBJ1-1; D unclear. The V gene's germline CDR1 is SQVTM and CDR2 ANQGSEA. The CDR3 covers 12 residues. The V end was cut by 7 bases, the J end by 1 base, with 10 bases between. The CDR3 protein is CSALSGNTEAFF. CDR3 DNA sequence: TGCAGCGCCCTTTCCGGGAACACTGAAGCTTTCTTT. The entire variable domain, with the rest obtained from reference TRBV29-1 and TRBJ1-1, is as follows: SAVISQKPSRDICQRGTSLTIQCQVDSQVTMMFWYRQQPGQSLTLIATANQGSEATYESGFVIDKFPISRPNLTFSTLTVSNMSPEDSSIYLCSALSGNTEAFFGQGTRLTVV.

The genes are TRBV19 and TRBJ1-3, with TRBD1 identical over 9 bases. The V and J ends lost 5 bases and 7 bases, in that order; junction bases with no gene match: 6. This CDR3 contains 14 residues. Germline CDR1 and CDR2: LNHDA and SQIVND (reference sequence). Here the CDR3 reads CASSAGQGSNTIYF. DNA for the CDR3: TGTGCCAGTAGTGCGGGACAGGGCTCGAACACCATATATTTT. Drawing the rest from reference TRBV19 and TRBJ1-3, the complete variable domain is DGGITQSPKYLFRKEGQNVTLSCEQNLNHDAMYWYRQDPGQGLRLIYYSQIVNDFQKGDIAEGYSVSREKKESFPLTVTSAQKNPTAFYLCASSAGQGSNTIYFGEGSWLTVV.

The chain recombines TRBV9 with TRBJ1-1; the D gene is possibly TRBD1 (6 bases). This CDR3 has 16 residues. Germline V gene sequence: CDR1 SGDLS, CDR2 YYNGEE. V lost 3 bases, J lost 4 bases, and 19 bases lay in between. CDR3 DNA: TGTGCCAGCAGCGAAGGACCCGGGGGGCCTGGCACTGAAGCTTTCTTT. This translates into CASSEGPGGPGTEAFF. The full variable domain, completed using reference TRBV9 and TRBJ1-1, is DSGVTQTPKHLITATGQRVTLRCSPRSGDLSVYWYQQSLDQGLQFLIQYYNGEERAKGNILERFSAQQFPDLHSELNLSSLELGDSALYFCASSEGPGGPGTEAFFGQGTRLTVV.

The genes are TRBV6-5 and TRBJ2-1; D is ambiguous. Trimming took 6 bases from V and 5 from J, leaving 14 bases between them. Germline lookup yields CDR1 MNHEY and CDR2 SVGAGI. This CDR3 spans 14 amino acids. CDR3 sequence reads: CASREPGDHNEQFF. CDR3 DNA sequence: TGTGCCAGCAGGGAGCCGGGTGACCACAATGAGCAGTTCTTC.

V is TRBV30 and J is TRBJ2-7; 12 bases agree with TRBD1. The CDR3 spans 14 residues. Germline V gene sequence: CDR1 GTSNPN, CDR2 SVGIG (reference sequence). J lost 6 bases, V lost 4 bases, and 7 bases had no gene match. The DNA for the CDR3 is TGTGCCTGGACTTTGGGACAGGGGGCTAGCGAGCAGTACTTC. It yields the protein CAWTLGQGASEQYF.

This clone showed up just once. This chain uses TRBV7-8 with TRBJ2-5, with 9 bases lining up with TRBD1. With the DNA end fitting TRBJ2-7 better, the J assignment may be wrong. Germline V gene sequence: CDR1 SGHVS, CDR2 FQNEAQ. There are 13 residues in the CDR3. The CDR3 sequence is CASSPDRGDEQYF. DNA of the CDR3: TGTGCCAGCAGCCCGGACAGGGGCGACGAGCAGTACTTC.

J is TRBJ1-3 and V is TRBV6-6; D perhaps matches TRBD1 (6 bases). Germline CDR1 reads MNHNY; CDR2 reads SVGAGI (reference sequence). CDR3 length: 14 residues. V lost 5 bases and J lost 4, with 12 bases in between. CDR3 coding DNA: TGTGCCAGCAGTGAGGAGGACAGCGGAAACACCATATATTTT. Translated, it gives CASSEEDSGNTIYF.

This clone has a single count. V usage is TRBV5-1 and J usage is TRBJ1-1; D is unresolved. CDR1 is SGHRS and CDR2 is YFSETQ in the germline V gene. Trimming stripped 1 base from V and 5 bases from J, with 6 bases between. The CDR3 is 12 amino acids. CDR3 in amino acids: CASSLPGTEAFF. CDR3 bases: TGCGCCAGCAGCTTGCCCGGGACTGAAGCTTTCTTT. The full variable domain, in which reference TRBV5-1 and TRBJ1-1 provide the parts outside the CDR3, is KAGVTQTPRYLIKTRGQQVTLSCSPISGHRSVSWYQQTPGQGLQFLFEYFSETQRNKGNFPGRFSGRQFSNSRSEMNVSTLELGDSALYLCASSLPGTEAFFGQGTRLTVV.

This clone has a handful of counts. V gene TRBV11-2 combines with J gene TRBJ2-3; 7 nucleotides agree with TRBD1. The CDR3 covers 16 residues. The V segment lost 2 bases and the J segment 3 bases; nucleotides outside the gene matches: 8. Germline CDR1 SGHAT, CDR2 FQNNGV. CDR3 in DNA: TGTGCCAGCAGCTTATACAGGGGAAGTAGGACAGATACGCAGTATTTT. Translating it yields CASSLYRGSRTDTQYF. Supplemented by reference TRBV11-2 and TRBJ2-3, the full variable domain reads EAGVAQSPRYKIIEKRQSVAFWCNPISGHATLYWYQQILGQGPKLLIQFQNNGVVDDSQLPKDRFSAERLKGVDSTLKIQPAKLEDSAVYLCASSLYRGSRTDTQYFGPGTRLTVL.

The rearrangement links TRBV13 to TRBJ1-2, with a tentative D call TRBD1 (5 bases). V gave up 8 bases and J gave up 8 bases, with 21 bases separating them. This CDR3 is built from 14 residues. Germline assignment: CDR1 PRHDT and CDR2 FYEKMQ (reference sequence). The chain's CDR3 is CASGQDTPLGGYTF. CDR3 bases: TGTGCCAGCGGCCAGGACACACCCCTGGGGGGCTACACCTTC.

The chain employs TRBV6-5 and TRBJ1-6; TRBD1 might be the D (6 bases). The CDR3 spans 14 residues. Germline CDR1 MNHEY, CDR2 SVGAGI. Trimming took off 0 bases at V and 6 bases at J, with 6 bases between the two ends. CDR3 in DNA: TGTGCCAGCAGTTACTCAGGGGGTAATTCACCCCTCCACTTT. It codes for CASSYSGGNSPLHF.

The chain uses TRBV29-1 and TRBJ1-1, with D unresolved. V was trimmed by 7 bases and J by 0 bases, leaving 9 bases between them. Per the germline V gene, CDR1 is SQVTM and CDR2 is ANQGSEA. The CDR3 covers 12 residues. The CDR3 coding sequence is TGCAGCGGCCAAACATTGAACACTGAAGCTTTCTTT. This encodes CSGQTLNTEAFF.

The V call is TRBV5-1, the J call TRBJ2-1; D is unresolved. From germline, CDR1 is SGHRS and CDR2 YFSETQ. Trimming pared 3 bases from V and 14 bases from J, leaving 15 bases between. The CDR3 is 12 residues long. The CDR3, as DNA: TGCGCCAGCAGCTCCGACCAACCTCAGGAGTTCTTC. It encodes CASSSDQPQEFF.

V and J are TRBV11-3 and TRBJ1-2, with 8 bases lining up with TRBD1. Germline lookup yields CDR1 SGHNT and CDR2 YENEEA. The CDR3 consists of 17 residues. V was clipped by 6 bases and J by 4 bases; unmatched bases: 16. In nucleotides, the CDR3 is TGTGCCAGCAGTTACACCCGCGACAGGGGCCTCCCCTATGGCTACACCTTC. Protein product: CASSYTRDRGLPYGYTF. Full variable domain (rest looked up from reference TRBV11-3 and TRBJ1-2): EAGVVQSPRYKIIEKKQPVAFWCNPISGHNTLYWYLQNLGQGPELLIRYENEEAVDDSQLPKDRFSAERLKGVDSTLKIQPAELGDSAVYLCASSYTRDRGLPYGYTFGSGTRLTVV.

The chain is built from TRBV11-3 and TRBJ1-2, with TRBD1 matching 7 bases. Germline V CDR1 and CDR2: SGHNT, YENEEA. The V segment lost 5 bases and the J segment 3 bases; nucleotides outside the gene matches: 9. CDR3 length: 15 amino acids. DNA for the CDR3: TGTGCCAGCAGCCCGCGACAGGGAGGTTACTATGGCTACACCTTC. Amino acids: CASSPRQGGYYGYTF.

The CDR3: CASSESFLAGGEQFF. CDR3 nucleotides: TGCGCCAGCAGTGAGTCCTTTCTAGCGGGGGGTGAGCAGTTCTTC. The gene calls are TRBV10-1 and TRBJ2-1, with 11 bases that match TRBD2. In germline, CDR1 is WNHNN, CDR2 SYGVQD (reference sequence). The CDR3 consists of 15 residues. V dropped 0 bases and J dropped 9; count of bases not matched to a gene: 4.

This clone turned up a few times. A junction end diverges from the germline sequence, so it may reflect a read error. Written as DNA, the CDR3 is TGTTCCAGCAGCTTAGCGGCAGGGCCGGAGCTGTTTTTT. Amino acids: CSSSLAAGPELFF. The chain employs TRBV7-9 and TRBJ2-2; tentative D call: TRBD2 (6 bases). This CDR3 has 13 residues. In germline, CDR1 is SEHNR, CDR2 FQNEAQ (reference sequence).

In this sample, this clone turned up a few times. The chain combines TRBV5-1 with TRBJ2-5, with 8 bases lining up with TRBD1. CDR1 is SGHRS and CDR2 is YFSETQ in the germline V gene. The junction had 11 bases not matched to a gene; V was cut back by 2 bases and J by 5 bases. The CDR3 covers 16 residues. Here the CDR3 DNA reads TGCGCCAGCAGCTTTGGGACAGGACCTGCTACGGAGACCCAGTACTTC. It yields the protein CASSFGTGPATETQYF.

J is TRBJ2-5 and V is TRBV10-1; possibly TRBD2 for D (5 bases). CDR1 is WNHNN, CDR2 SYGVQD, per germline (reference sequence). CDR3 length: 13 residues. V lost 3 bases and J lost 5, with 10 bases in between. Here the CDR3 reads CASSEPGFETQYF. The CDR3 coding sequence is TGCGCCAGCAGTGAACCGGGGTTCGAGACCCAGTACTTC.

A single count supports this clone. The chain recombines TRBV10-3 with TRBJ1-2; no reliable D call. From germline, CDR1 is ENHRY and CDR2 SYGVKD. The CDR3 is made up of 15 amino acids. Trimming stripped 3 bases from V and 4 bases from J, with 15 bases between. The CDR3 sequence is CAISEEARRFYGYTF. The CDR3 region has the DNA TGTGCCATCAGTGAAGAGGCCAGACGTTTCTATGGCTACACCTTC.

The chain joins TRBV4-1 to TRBJ2-5; 9 nucleotides agree with TRBD1. The germline V gene encodes CDR1 MGHRA and CDR2 YSYEKL. V shed 2 bases and J 4 bases; nucleotides not matched to a gene: 5. The CDR3 loop spans 15 amino acids. CDR3 in DNA: TGCGCCAGCAGCCAATCGGGGACAGGGCGAGAGACCCAGTACTTC. This translates into CASSQSGTGRETQYF.

The V gene is TRBV11-2, the J gene TRBJ2-1; 7 nucleotides agree with TRBD2. Germline CDR1 SGHAT, CDR2 FQNNGV. V shed 0 bases, J shed 0 bases, and the junction held 8 bases outside the gene matches. The length of the CDR3 is 18 residues. The CDR3 region has the DNA TGTGCCAGCAGCTTAGATTCGGAGGCTAGCGGCTCCTACAATGAGCAGTTCTTC. Its protein is CASSLDSEASGSYNEQFF.

The CDR3 loop is CAIQTGLETQYF. CDR3 coding DNA: TGTGCCATCCAGACAGGTCTGGAGACCCAGTACTTC. V gene TRBV2 combines with J gene TRBJ2-5; D might be TRBD1 (6 bases). The V and J ends lost 10 bases and 5 bases respectively, with 14 bases between them. CDR1 is SNHLY, CDR2 FYNNEI, per germline. The CDR3 loop spans 12 amino acids.

V usage is TRBV12-5 and J usage is TRBJ2-3; 8 nucleotides agree with TRBD1. This CDR3 is built from 13 residues. The junction had 3 bases not matched to a gene; V was cut back by 6 bases and J by 4 bases. The germline CDR1 and CDR2 sequences are LGHNT and FRNRAP. The CDR3 here is CASGQGASDTQYF. For the CDR3, the DNA is TGTGCTAGTGGGCAGGGGGCGTCAGATACGCAGTATTTT.

The chain joins TRBV5-4 to TRBJ2-5; tentative D call: TRBD1 (5 bases). CDR1 and CDR2 from the germline V gene are SGHNT and YYREEE (reference sequence). This CDR3 region has 16 residues. Trimming took off 0 bases at V and 5 bases at J, with 17 bases between the two ends. CDR3 DNA sequence: TGTGCCAGCAGCTTGGGTGGGGCACCCGTTAGGGAGACCCAGTACTTC. The encoded protein is CASSLGGAPVRETQYF.

V gene TRBV5-1 combines with J gene TRBJ1-2, with D unresolved. V lost 3 bases to trimming and J lost 4 bases, with 7 bases between them. Germline V lookup: CDR1 SGHRS, CDR2 YFSETQ. The CDR3 covers 12 residues. CDR3 DNA: TGCGCCAGCAGCTCGGGAGGCTATGGCTACACCTTC. Protein product: CASSSGGYGYTF.